The sequence of this T cell receptor beta chain was determined in a study of regulatory T cells in long-lasting Graves disease. The time point here: newly diagnosed GD, antithyroid drugs for less than 3 months. After RNA was extracted from PBMCs, the TCR library was made from it. There are many counts of this clonotype. This CDR3 region has 14 residues. V was cut by 4 bases and J by 4 bases, with 11 bases left in between. Germline V gene data show CDR1 as SGHRS and CDR2 as YFSETQ. Library construction for TCR beta used iRepertoire HTBI primers and Arm-PCR of CDR3 regions. One entry per CDR3 protein results from TCRdb running MiXCR on the multiplex PCR reads. Among 300,000 to 400,000 distinct CDR3 sequences, around 15% were seen once, and the ten largest hold roughly 30%. This sample was also put to use in a study of T cells in Graves' hyperthyroidism and ophthalmopathy. That study reports: In blood, most of the thyroid clonotypes expanded above 0.001 were also present.

The V call is TRBV5-1, the J call TRBJ1-4, with TRBD1 as a possible D gene (5 bases). The TCR comes from a man aged 35-49 years with Graves disease. The sequences come from peripheral blood mononuclear cells (PBMCs), collected at new diagnosis, from a patient treated with antithyroid drugs. CDR3 nucleotide sequence: TGCGCCAGCAGCCGGGACGGAAATAATGAAAAACTGTTTTTT. Residues: CASSRDGNNEKLFF.